Listed below are T cell receptor beta chains from one sample, sequenced in a study of blood T cell repertoires in COVID-19. Produced via immunoSEQ multiplex PCR; TCRdb's table is partial and in-frame only. The table lists around 310,000 clones, roughly 90% of them singletons. The sample comprised peripheral blood. Receptors originate from a woman aged 45-65 years with active or convalescent COVID-19. The CDR3 runs from the conserved cysteine through the conserved F or W. A D gene is named only where the DNA matches it firmly. A row's size may be missing; if present it is once, few, many or a size class.

>NA|TRBJ2-3|16|TRBV7-6|NA
TGTGCCAGCAGCTCACGGCTCCAGGGTATCACAGATACGCAGTATTTT
CASSSRLQGITDTQYF
>NA|TRBJ1-1|13|TRBV29-1|NA
TGCAGCGTACGACAGGTGGGGAACACTGAAGCTTTCTTT
CSVRQVGNTEAFF
>NA|TRBJ1-1|16|TRBV7-2|NA
TGTGCCACCTCGCTTCTTCCGGGACATGGGGACACTGAAGCTTTCTTT
CATSLLPGHGDTEAFF
>TRBD1|TRBJ2-5|12|TRBV10-3|NA
TGTGCCACCAGACAGGGGGGTGAGACCCAGTACTTC
CATRQGGETQYF
>TRBD1|TRBJ1-2|15|TRBV5-1|NA
TGCGCCAGCAGCCCCGGGACAGGTCGGGACTATGGCTACACCTTC
CASSPGTGRDYGYTF
>NA|TRBJ2-2|15|TRBV15|NA
TGTGCCACCAGCAGAGACCTAGCGAACACCGGGGAGCTGTTTTTT
CATSRDLANTGELFF
>TRBD1|TRBJ2-7|14|TRBV28|NA
TGTGCCAGCAGGAAACCGGGACAGGGCTACGAGCAGTACTTC
CASRKPGQGYEQYF
>NA|TRBJ2-3|13|TRBV30|NA
TGTGCCTGGAGCCGACTAAGCACAGATACGCAGTATTTT
CAWSRLSTDTQYF
>NA|TRBJ2-1|16|TRBV5-1|NA
TGCGCCAGCAACAGGACCCCGCTGGGGGCTTACAATGAGCAGTTCTTC
CASNRTPLGAYNEQFF
>NA|TRBJ1-5|14|TRBV2|NA
TGTGCCAGCAGGGGGGGTTTTAGCAATCAGCCCCAGCATTTT
CASRGGFSNQPQHF
>NA|TRBJ1-2|17|TRBV18|once
TGTGCCAGCTCACCGCCCGGGTGGACGGGGAGAGGTTCGGGCTACACCTTC
CASSPPGWTGRGSGYTF
>NA|TRBJ1-1|14|TRBV18|NA
TGTGCCAGCTCACCATCGGAGATGAGTACTGAAGCTTTCTTT
CASSPSEMSTEAFF
>TRBD2|TRBJ2-3|14|TRBV28|NA
TGTGCCAGCAGCCTTGGGGGGGGCACAGATACGCAGTATTTT
CASSLGGGTDTQYF
>NA|TRBJ1-2|13|TRBV7-9|NA
TGTGCCAGCAGCCAGACTGACAGCTATGGCTACACCTTC
CASSQTDSYGYTF
>NA|TRBJ2-7|13|TRBV7-2|NA
TGTGCCAGCAGCAACCACTTCTCCTACGAGCAGTACTTC
CASSNHFSYEQYF
>NA|TRBJ2-1|14|TRBV5-4|NA
TGTGCCAGCAGCCGAGACAGGAACTACAATGAGCAGTTCTTC
CASSRDRNYNEQFF
>TRBD2|TRBJ2-7|14|TRBV11-2|NA
TGTGCCAGCAGCCCTCTAGCGGGACTATACGAGCAGTACTTC
CASSPLAGLYEQYF